This entry lists 25 T cell receptor beta chains sequenced from one sample in a study of control samples from healthy donors and cancer patients. Profiling relied on immunoSEQ multiplex PCR, and the TCRdb table lists in-frame clones only, not all of them. The sample lists fewer than 30,000 clones, 87% seen once, with about 1.5% in the top ten. The sequencing sample was made of PBMCs. The receptors here all came from a woman aged 40 to 50 with lung cancer.

The chain employs TRBV20-1 and TRBJ2-3, with TRBD2 matching over 11 bases. CDR1 is DFQATT and CDR2 is SNEGSKA in the germline V gene (reference sequence). The CDR3 has 18 residues. V was pared by 3 bases and J by 4 bases, with 15 bases of the junction left unmatched. CDR3 amino acids: CSASDSGGADVPADTQYF. For the CDR3, the DNA is TGCAGTGCTAGTGATAGCGGGGGGGCTGACGTCCCGGCAGATACGCAGTATTTT.

The genes are TRBV4-2 and TRBJ1-4; no clear D. CDR1 is LGHNA, CDR2 YNFKEQ, per germline. With 1 base removed from V and 4 bases from J, the gap between germline ends came to 7 bases. CDR3 length equals 14 residues. CDR3 in amino acids: CASSQGTGNEKLFF. The CDR3, as DNA: TGTGCCAGCAGCCAAGGGACGGGTAATGAAAAACTGTTTTTT.

The chain links TRBV6-5 to TRBJ1-2; TRBD1 is a possible D gene (6 bases). Germline CDR1 is MNHEY and CDR2 is SVGAGI. There are 13 residues in the CDR3. V was pared by 4 bases and J by 2 bases, with 8 bases between. The CDR3 spells CASSLTGNYGYTF. The CDR3 DNA reads as TGTGCCAGCAGTTTAACAGGGAACTATGGCTACACCTTC.

This rearrangement joins TRBV5-1 to TRBJ1-2, with 7 bases fitting TRBD1. CDR3 size: 14 residues. Germline V gene sequence: CDR1 SGHRS, CDR2 YFSETQ. The V and J ends lost 3 bases and 7 bases, in that order; junction bases with no gene match: 9. The CDR3 region has the DNA TGCGCCAGCAGCTCCCAGACAGGGTCCGGTGGCTACACCTTC. It is translated as CASSSQTGSGGYTF.

The chain has TRBV20-1 and TRBJ1-2; tentatively, D is TRBD1 (5 bases). Deletions cut 3 bases from V and 7 bases from J, with 9 bases between. Per the germline V gene, CDR1 is DFQATT and CDR2 is SNEGSKA (reference sequence). The CDR3 contains 11 residues. For the CDR3, the DNA is TGCAGTGCTAGGTGGGGGATTGGCTACACCTTC. This sequence encodes CSARWGIGYTF.

The J gene is TRBJ1-3, the V gene TRBV5-1; maybe TRBD1 (5 bases). The CDR3 runs to 15 residues. Germline-derived CDR1 and CDR2 are SGHRS and YFSETQ. The V end was cut by 0 bases, the J end by 1 base, with 8 bases between. CDR3 DNA: TGCGCCAGCAGCTTGGGGCGGACATCTGGAAACACCATATATTTT. It yields the protein CASSLGRTSGNTIYF. The variable domain in full, completed from reference TRBV5-1 and TRBJ1-3, reads KAGVTQTPRYLIKTRGQQVTLSCSPISGHRSVSWYQQTPGQGLQFLFEYFSETQRNKGNFPGRFSGRQFSNSRSEMNVSTLELGDSALYLCASSLGRTSGNTIYFGEGSWLTVV.

The chain combines TRBV4-2 with TRBJ1-1; D perhaps matches TRBD1 (5 bases). Germline CDR1 is LGHNA and CDR2 is YNFKEQ. Trimming cost V 4 bases and J 1 base, with 10 bases left between them. The CDR3 runs to 14 residues. The CDR3 bases are TGTGCCAGCAGCCCCCAGGGAGAGAACACTGAAGCTTTCTTT. Protein sequence: CASSPQGENTEAFF.

This chain connects TRBV11-2 to TRBJ1-3; no clear D. CDR1 is SGHAT and CDR2 is FQNNGV in the germline V gene. Trimming pared 3 bases from V and 6 bases from J, leaving 12 bases between. This CDR3 region has 14 residues. Here the CDR3 reads CASSFRGLPNTIYF. As DNA, the CDR3 is TGTGCCAGCAGCTTCCGAGGACTACCAAACACCATATATTTT.

This chain uses TRBV6-5 with TRBJ1-1; tentatively, D is TRBD1 (6 bases). The germline CDR1 and CDR2 sequences are MNHEY and SVGAGI. The CDR3 runs 14 residues. Trimming stripped 10 bases from V and 0 bases from J, with 15 bases between. The CDR3 reads CATAHGQLNTEAFF. CDR3 DNA sequence: TGTGCCACCGCCCATGGACAGCTGAACACTGAAGCTTTCTTT.

The chain recombines TRBV18 with TRBJ2-3; no clear D. Germline assignment: CDR1 KGHSH and CDR2 LQKENI. V dropped 3 bases and J dropped 0 bases, with 16 bases sitting between them. This CDR3 region has 17 residues. The CDR3 here is CASSPPAGPASTDTQYF. The DNA of the CDR3 is TGTGCCAGCTCACCCCCCGCCGGACCTGCTAGCACAGATACGCAGTATTTT.

This clone was observed a single time. This chain connects TRBV25-1 to TRBJ1-1; D might be TRBD1 (5 bases). CDR3 length equals 13 residues. V lost 9 bases and J lost 0, with 11 bases in between. Per the germline V gene, CDR1 is MGHDK and CDR2 is SYGVNS. The CDR3 DNA follows: TGTGCCAGTGAGGGGCCAGTGAACACTGAAGCTTTCTTT. Its protein is CASEGPVNTEAFF. The variable domain in full, completed from reference TRBV25-1 and TRBJ1-1, reads EADIYQTPRYLVIGTGKKITLECSQTMGHDKMYWYQQDPGMELHLIHYSYGVNSTEKGDLSSESTVSRIRTEHFPLTLESARPSHTSQYLCASEGPVNTEAFFGQGTRLTVV.

V and J are TRBV27 and TRBJ2-7; the D gene is possibly TRBD1 (6 bases). Germline lookup yields CDR1 MNHEY and CDR2 SMNVEV (reference sequence). The CDR3 has 14 amino acids. Trimming cost V 7 bases and J 2 bases, with 15 bases left between them. Here the CDR3 reads CASKRPGAPYEQYF. The CDR3 DNA follows: TGTGCCAGCAAGAGGCCAGGGGCCCCCTACGAGCAGTACTTC.

This rearrangement joins TRBV2 to TRBJ1-6; D unresolved. The CDR3 loop spans 15 amino acids. V lost 3 bases and J lost 4, with 10 bases in between. From germline, CDR1 is SNHLY and CDR2 FYNNEI. The CDR3 here is CASSEVAPYNSPLHF. The CDR3 nucleotides are TGTGCCAGCAGTGAGGTAGCCCCTTATAATTCACCCCTCCACTTT.

The chain recombines TRBV11-2 with TRBJ2-7; TRBD2 matches at 11 bases. CDR1 and CDR2 (germline): SGHAT, FQNNGV. V was pared by 5 bases and J by 3 bases, with 9 bases of the junction left unmatched. The CDR3 sequence is 16 residues long. CDR3 nucleotide sequence: TGTGCCAGCAGCCAATCGACTAGCGGGGCACACTACGAGCAGTACTTC. Amino acid sequence: CASSQSTSGAHYEQYF.

The chain recombines TRBV11-2 with TRBJ2-1; TRBD2 agrees at 9 bases. Germline CDR1 reads SGHAT; CDR2 reads FQNNGV. The CDR3 length is 14 residues. With 4 bases clipped from V and 7 bases from J, the junction kept 5 bases outside the gene matches. DNA for the CDR3: TGTGCCAGCAGCTCCGCGGGGGGGATTAATGAGCAGTTCTTC. It is translated as CASSSAGGINEQFF.

V gene TRBV18 combines with J gene TRBJ1-1, with D perhaps TRBD1 (6 bases). V shed 6 bases and J shed 5 bases, with 10 bases lying between them. The CDR3 is 12 residues long. Germline CDR1 and CDR2: KGHSH and LQKENI. CDR3 sequence (DNA): TGTGCCAGCTCCCCCGGGACAACTGAAGCTTTCTTT. The encoded protein is CASSPGTTEAFF.

The chain is built from TRBV5-4 and TRBJ1-2, with D uncertain. With 0 bases removed from V and 4 bases from J, the gap between germline ends came to 10 bases. Germline V gene sequence: CDR1 SGHNT, CDR2 YYREEE (reference sequence). This CDR3 region has 14 residues. DNA of the CDR3: TGTGCCAGCAGCTTGGTCCCGTCTGGCTATGGCTACACCTTC. It translates to CASSLVPSGYGYTF.

The sample holds one count of this clone. The V call is TRBV11-2, the J call TRBJ2-7, with TRBD1 matching 9 bases. The CDR3 runs 16 residues. Per germline, CDR1 SGHAT and CDR2 FQNNGV. V shed 6 bases and J 1 base; nucleotides not matched to a gene: 10. The CDR3 bases are TGTGCCAGCAGGATGGGACAGGGCGGAGGATCCTACGAGCAGTACTTC. Translated, it gives CASRMGQGGGSYEQYF.

The chain has TRBV29-1 and TRBJ1-1, with D unresolved. The CDR3 extends over 12 amino acids. Trimming left V 4 bases short and J 1 base short, with 7 bases between. Germline values: CDR1 SQVTM, CDR2 ANQGSEA. CDR3: CSVVVANTEAFF. The CDR3 nucleotides read TGCAGCGTTGTAGTGGCGAACACTGAAGCTTTCTTT.

The chain recombines TRBV4-1 with TRBJ2-7, with TRBD1 matching 7 bases. The germline V gene has CDR1 MGHRA and CDR2 YSYEKL. CDR3 length equals 14 residues. V shed 3 bases, J shed 7 bases, and the junction held 9 bases outside the gene matches. The CDR3 spells CASSQDRQGGEQYF. The CDR3 DNA sequence: TGCGCCAGCAGCCAGGATAGACAGGGTGGAGAGCAGTACTTC.

The V call is TRBV11-3, the J call TRBJ2-7, with 7 bases matching TRBD1. The V gene's germline CDR1 is SGHNT and CDR2 YENEEA. This CDR3 has 14 residues. Unmatched junction bases numbered 7, after V lost 6 bases and J lost 2 bases. CDR3 loop: CASSLEDRPYEQYF. In DNA, the CDR3 is TGTGCCAGCAGTCTTGAGGACAGGCCCTACGAGCAGTACTTC.

The chain links TRBV11-2 to TRBJ2-3; the match to TRBD2 covers 7 bases. CDR1 and CDR2 (germline): SGHAT, FQNNGV. The CDR3 sequence is 14 residues long. Trimming removed 10 bases from V and 5 bases from J; junction bases left unmatched: 12. The CDR3 sequence: CATQEGLTQDTQYF. The CDR3 DNA is TGTGCCACCCAGGAGGGACTAACACAAGATACGCAGTATTTT.

The rearrangement uses TRBV13 and TRBJ2-1, with 9 bases matching TRBD1. Germline V gene lookup returns CDR1 PRHDT and CDR2 FYEKMQ (reference sequence). The V segment lost 6 bases and the J segment 8 bases; nucleotides outside the gene matches: 17. This CDR3 is 17 amino acids long. The CDR3 DNA follows: TGTGCCAGCAGTTCCACCGGGACAGGGTACCCGAGGGATGAGCAGTTCTTC. Translating it yields CASSSTGTGYPRDEQFF.

The chain has TRBV6-5 and TRBJ2-5; TRBD1 aligns across 7 bases. The V segment lost 3 bases and the J segment 1 base; nucleotides outside the gene matches: 8. CDR1 is MNHEY, CDR2 SVGAGI, per germline. The CDR3 is 16 residues long. The CDR3 nucleotides read TGTGCCAGCAGTTATGGCCCTAACAGGGGCCAAGAGACCCAGTACTTC. It is translated as CASSYGPNRGQETQYF.

The chain links TRBV24-1 to TRBJ2-7; D tentatively reads TRBD1 or TRBD2 (6 bases each). The CDR3 extends over 15 amino acids. Trimming cost V 2 bases and J 3 bases, with 13 bases left between them. Germline loops: CDR1 KGHDR, CDR2 SFDVKD. The CDR3 protein is CATSDSGGGYYEQYF. The CDR3 nucleotides read TGTGCCACCAGTGATTCCGGGGGCGGATACTACGAGCAGTACTTC.